The 3 T cell receptor beta chains listed next were all sequenced from one sample in a study of blood T cell repertoires in COVID-19. This table comes from immunoSEQ multiplex PCR, and its TCRdb copy is limited to in-frame clones, with some not included. The sample has fewer than 200,000 clones; approximately 80% are singletons. Sequencing used peripheral blood. The receptors were gathered from a human donor in a cohort sampled during active COVID-19.

The chain uses TRBV28 and TRBJ2-2, with 11 nucleotides matching TRBD2. This CDR3 region has 16 residues. Germline-derived CDR1 and CDR2 are MDHEN and SYDVKM. The trim removed 5 bases at V and 10 bases at J, leaving 12 bases unmatched. The chain's CDR3 is CASSNSGRAYYEELFF. CDR3 sequence (DNA): TGTGCCAGCAGTAATAGCGGGAGGGCGTATTATGAGGAGCTGTTTTTT. Combining the CDR3 with reference TRBV28 and TRBJ2-2 gives the whole variable domain DVKVTQSSRYLVKRTGEKVFLECVQDMDHENMFWYRQDPGLGLRLIYFSYDVKMKEKGDIPEGYSVSREKKERFSLILESASTNQTSMYLCASSNSGRAYYEELFFGEGSRLTVL.

The chain carries TRBV6-5 and TRBJ2-1; TRBD2 matches 13 bases. The V segment lost 6 bases and the J segment 5 bases; nucleotides outside the gene matches: 4. CDR1 is MNHEY, CDR2 SVGAGI, per germline. The length of the CDR3 is 15 residues. The CDR3: CASRPGTSGNNEQFF. The DNA for the CDR3 is TGTGCCAGCAGGCCCGGGACTAGCGGGAACAATGAGCAGTTCTTC.

The chain uses TRBV12-3 or TRBV12-4 and TRBJ1-2; the D is unclear. V was pared by 2 bases and J by 7 bases, with 11 bases between. This CDR3 is 13 amino acids long. The DNA of the CDR3 is TGTGCCAGCAGTTTAAGGCGAGCAGGTGGCTACACCTTC. Its translation: CASSLRRAGGYTF.